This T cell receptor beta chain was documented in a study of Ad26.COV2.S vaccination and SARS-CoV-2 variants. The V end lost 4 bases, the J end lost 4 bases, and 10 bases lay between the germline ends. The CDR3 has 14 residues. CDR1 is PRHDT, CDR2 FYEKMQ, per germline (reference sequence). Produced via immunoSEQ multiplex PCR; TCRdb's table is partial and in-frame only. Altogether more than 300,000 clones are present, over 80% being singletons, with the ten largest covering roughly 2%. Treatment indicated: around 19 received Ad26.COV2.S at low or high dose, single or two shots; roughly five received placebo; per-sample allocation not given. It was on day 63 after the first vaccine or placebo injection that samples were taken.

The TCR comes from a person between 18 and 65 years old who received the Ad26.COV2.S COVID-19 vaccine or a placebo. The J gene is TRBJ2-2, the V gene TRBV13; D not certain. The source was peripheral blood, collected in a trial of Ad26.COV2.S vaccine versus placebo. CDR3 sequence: CASSSGSFTGELFF. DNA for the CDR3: TGTGCCAGCAGCTCCGGGTCGTTCACCGGGGAGCTGTTTTTT.